A single sample is the source of the 2 T cell receptor beta chains below, sequenced in a study of CD8+CD57+ T cells in acquired aplastic anemia. Genomic DNA, serving as template, underwent TCR beta VDJ and CDR3 profiling. TCRdb fed the reads into MiXCR, producing one record per CDR3 protein. In the table there are around 430,000 distinct CDR3 sequences, around 30% of which are singletons. The authors sequenced patients whose flow cytometry had shown CD8+CD57+ cell expansion. Sequencing was carried out using sorted CD4+, CD8+, or CD8+CD57+ T cells (not recorded which) from PBMCs. Receptor source: a human donor with aplastic anemia.

Only a few counts were recorded for this clonotype. CDR3 sequence: CASSLWQGGYNEQFF. CDR3 bases: TGTGCCAGCAGTTTATGGCAGGGAGGCTACAATGAGCAGTTCTTC. The chain is built from TRBV27 and TRBJ2-1; D perhaps matches TRBD2 (6 bases). The CDR3 totals 15 residues. Germline lookup yields CDR1 MNHEY and CDR2 SMNVEV (reference sequence). Trimming pared 1 base from V and 3 bases from J, leaving 10 bases between.

This clonotype was seen only a few times. The chain carries TRBV5-4 and TRBJ2-6; either TRBD1 or TRBD2 may fit D (5 bases each). V was shortened by 5 bases and J by 4 bases, with 13 bases between the two germline ends. Germline lookup yields CDR1 SGHNT and CDR2 YYREEE (reference sequence). The length of the CDR3 is 15 residues. CDR3 coding DNA: TGTGCCAGCAGGGGTGGGGACGAGGGGGCCAACGTCCTGACTTTC. This gives the protein CASRGGDEGANVLTF.